A single sample is the source of the 7 T cell receptor beta chains below, sequenced in a study of T cell responses to AZD1222 COVID-19 vaccine. Assay: immunoSEQ multiplex PCR; the TCRdb copy retains only in-frame clones and omits some. The sample holds around 160,000 clones, approximately 89% seen once. Sample: peripheral blood, taken on day 0 of AZD1222 vaccination. The receptors derive from an adult in good health.

This chain links TRBV11-2 with TRBJ1-3; D ambiguous. CDR3 length: 17 amino acids. The ends were cut back, 1 base at V and 1 base at J, with 14 bases in the middle. The germline V gene has CDR1 SGHAT and CDR2 FQNNGV. CDR3 DNA: TGTGCCAGCAGCTTAGGCCCCTCATTTGCATCTGGAAACACCATATATTTT. Amino acids: CASSLGPSFASGNTIYF.

The chain carries TRBV25-1 and TRBJ2-3; 7 bases match TRBD2. Germline V lookup: CDR1 MGHDK, CDR2 SYGVNS. V lost 4 bases, J lost 4 bases, and 14 bases stayed unmatched. The CDR3 contains 17 residues. Written as DNA, the CDR3 is TGTGCCAGCAGTGGGTTTGGCGGGGGTCTCCGAGCAGATACGCAGTATTTT. Amino acids: CASSGFGGGLRADTQYF. The complete variable domain, with remaining parts taken from reference TRBV25-1 and TRBJ2-3, reads EADIYQTPRYLVIGTGKKITLECSQTMGHDKMYWYQQDPGMELHLIHYSYGVNSTEKGDLSSESTVSRIRTEHFPLTLESARPSHTSQYLCASSGFGGGLRADTQYFGPGTRLTVL.

This chain connects TRBV19 to TRBJ1-1, with D possibly being TRBD1 (6 bases). CDR3 length: 13 residues. CDR1 and CDR2 from the germline V gene are LNHDA and SQIVND (reference sequence). With 7 bases removed from V and 6 bases from J, the gap between germline ends came to 15 bases. The CDR3: CASTDRQVPEAFF. As DNA, the CDR3 is TGTGCCAGTACAGATCGACAGGTTCCTGAAGCTTTCTTT.

This chain connects TRBV2 to TRBJ1-2; D is unclear. CDR1 is SNHLY, CDR2 FYNNEI, per germline. The V end lost 7 bases, the J end lost 6 bases, and 12 bases lay between the germline ends. The CDR3 has 12 amino acids. CDR3 residues: CASIGRRHGYTF. The CDR3 region has the DNA TGTGCCAGCATAGGGAGGAGGCATGGCTACACCTTC.

The chain links TRBV7-2 to TRBJ1-2, with a weak D call TRBD1 (5 bases). Germline V gene sequence: CDR1 SGHTA, CDR2 FQGNSA. Trimming left V 1 base short and J 5 bases short, with 11 bases between. The length of the CDR3 is 14 residues. The CDR3 sequence: CASSLVQWGYGYTF. The CDR3 DNA reads as TGTGCCAGCAGCTTAGTTCAGTGGGGGTATGGCTACACCTTC. Supplemented by reference TRBV7-2 and TRBJ1-2, the full variable domain reads GAGVSQSPSNKVTEKGKDVELRCDPISGHTALYWYRQSLGQGLEFLIYFQGNSAPDKSGLPSDRFSAERTGGSVSTLTIQRTQQEDSAVYLCASSLVQWGYGYTFGSGTRLTVV.

The chain is built from TRBV5-1 and TRBJ1-2; 7 bases line up with TRBD1. CDR1 is SGHRS and CDR2 is YFSETQ in the germline V gene. The CDR3 extends over 12 amino acids. Trimming removed 4 bases from V and 8 bases from J; junction bases left unmatched: 5. This CDR3 reads CASSAGTDGYTF. The CDR3 DNA reads TGCGCCAGCAGCGCGGGGACAGACGGCTACACCTTC.

The rearrangement links TRBV5-8 to TRBJ1-5; the D is unclear. The CDR3 length is 15 residues. Trimming shortened V by 0 bases and J by 3 bases, and 10 bases separated the two germline ends. Germline loops: CDR1 SGHTS, CDR2 YDEGEE. This CDR3 is CASSLGQTTNQPQHF. DNA for the CDR3: TGTGCCAGCAGCTTGGGTCAGACGACCAATCAGCCCCAGCATTTT.